This T cell receptor beta chain came from a study of CD8 T cells in Susac syndrome. Study findings and constraints: The study conceded that relatively few individuals underwent its TCR sequencing and HLA analysis.

Germline loops: CDR1 SNHLY, CDR2 FYNNEI. Trimming took 3 bases from V and 2 from J; bases not matched to a gene: 9. This CDR3 comprises 16 residues. An amount of RNA that ranged from about 0.45 to 1 ug was reverse transcribed with random hexamers. TCRdb reprocessed the immunoSEQ multiplex PCR reads via MiXCR and lists one record per CDR3 protein. This table holds around 180,000 distinct CDR3 sequences, 85% to 95% found once. As concerns this clonotype: Its antigen is as yet unknown.

Sample: CD8+ T cells from PBMCs. The V gene is TRBV2, the J gene TRBJ2-5; 7 bases agree with TRBD1. This TCR derives from a human donor with multiple sclerosis. In DNA, the CDR3 is TGTGCCAGCAGTGACCGACACCGGGACAGTCAAGAGACCCAGTACTTC. Translated, it gives CASSDRHRDSQETQYF.